Below, one TCR beta chain is given with its context. The antigen is unknown. The sample is drawn from a study of cytomegalovirus exposure and HLA in healthy donors. Study-wide points: Previous analysis showed most TCR beta V segments were productive about 87% or about 30% of the time. The authors enumerated over 150 TCR beta chains as linked to cytomegalovirus. In vitro data verified a few CMV-associated chains as specific for CMV antigens.

With 60 Vbeta and 13 Jbeta primers, the PCR was carried out. How the authors handled the data: Unique TCR beta chains numbered roughly 83 million in a later analysis, with some 9.9 million shared. The method was immunoSEQ multiplex PCR; TCRdb's version includes in-frame clones alone and lacks a portion of them. V and J calls and clone size come straight from that table; D and trimming were deduced from the DNA. Of 85,000 to 110,000 clones detected, 66% appear once; the ten largest clones hold roughly 3.3%. The CDR3 runs to 15 residues. From germline, CDR1 is SGHAT and CDR2 FQNNGV. V was trimmed by 6 bases and J by 6 bases, leaving 20 bases between them.

Material for sequencing was PBMCs. The chain uses TRBV11-2 and TRBJ1-2; the D gene is possibly TRBD1 (6 bases). The sequence derives from a woman aged 50 to 60 in good health and CMV-seronegative. CDR3 DNA sequence: TGTGCCAGCAGTTCCCTGGGGGGGCGGGGTAATGGCTACACCTTC. Protein sequence: CASSSLGGRGNGYTF.